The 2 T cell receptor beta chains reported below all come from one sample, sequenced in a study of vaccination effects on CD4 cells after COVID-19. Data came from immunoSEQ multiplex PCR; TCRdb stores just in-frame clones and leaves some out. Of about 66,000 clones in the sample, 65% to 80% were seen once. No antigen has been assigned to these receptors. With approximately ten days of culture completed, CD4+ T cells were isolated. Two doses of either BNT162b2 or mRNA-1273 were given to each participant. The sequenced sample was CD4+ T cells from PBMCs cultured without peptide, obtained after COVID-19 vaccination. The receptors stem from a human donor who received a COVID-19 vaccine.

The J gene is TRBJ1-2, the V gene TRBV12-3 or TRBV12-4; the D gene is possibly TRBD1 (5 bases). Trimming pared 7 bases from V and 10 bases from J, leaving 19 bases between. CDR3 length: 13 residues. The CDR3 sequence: CASTPTAVIPYTF. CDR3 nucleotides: TGTGCCAGCACCCCGACAGCCGTCATCCCCTACACCTTC.

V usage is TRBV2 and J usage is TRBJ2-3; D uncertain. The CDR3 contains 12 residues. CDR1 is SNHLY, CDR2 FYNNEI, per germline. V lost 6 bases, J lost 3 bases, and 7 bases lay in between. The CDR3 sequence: CASRPRTDTQYF. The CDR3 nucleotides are TGTGCCAGCAGACCCCGGACAGATACGCAGTATTTT.